The 32 T cell receptor beta chains presented below share a single source sample, sequenced in a study of identical twins. TCRdb re-called the 5' RACE reads through MiXCR, storing one row per CDR3 protein. The sample shows more than 650,000 distinct CDR3 sequences, 6.1% of them seen only once. The specimen was naive T cells sorted from blood. The receptors shown here come from a man aged 18 to 29 in good health.

This clonotype was counted ten times or more. The rearrangement joins TRBV20-1 to TRBJ2-1, with 12 bases fitting TRBD2. This CDR3 comprises 17 residues. Germline V lookup: CDR1 DFQATT, CDR2 SNEGSKA (reference sequence). Losses at the gene ends were 0 bases for V and 11 bases for J; bases not matched to a gene: 14. For the CDR3, the DNA is TGCAGTGCTAGAGATCTTCAGCTAGCGGGAGGGCTTGGGAAGCAGTTCTTC. Translating it yields CSARDLQLAGGLGKQFF.

This clonotype was counted only a few times. V is TRBV12-5 and J is TRBJ2-1, with D unclear. V lost 0 bases and J lost 5, with 8 bases in between. The CDR3 contains 14 residues. Looked up from germline, CDR1 is LGHNT and CDR2 is FRNRAP. CDR3 amino acids: CASGLVDQNNEQFF. The CDR3 nucleotides are TGTGCTAGTGGTTTGGTCGACCAAAACAATGAGCAGTTCTTC.

There are many counts of this clonotype. This sequence joins TRBV24-1 and TRBJ2-5, with TRBD1 matching 9 bases. This CDR3 spans 15 amino acids. V lost 3 bases and J lost 4; bases outside the gene matches: 5. Germline CDR1 is KGHDR and CDR2 is SFDVKD. CDR3 DNA: TGTGCCACCAGTGATGCGGAGGACAGGGGAGAGACCCAGTACTTC. Translation gives CATSDAEDRGETQYF.

This clonotype was counted between two and nine times. V gene TRBV12-3 or TRBV12-4 combines with J gene TRBJ2-1; 8 bases are shared with TRBD2. V was pared by 5 bases and J by 8 bases, with 5 bases of the junction left unmatched. This CDR3 is built from 13 residues. The CDR3 nucleotides are TGTGCCAGCAGTACCCTACTAGCGGATGAGCAGTTCTTC. Translation gives CASSTLLADEQFF.

This clonotype was observed many times. The DNA for the CDR3 is TGTGCCAGCAACAGGGGCAGGGGTCCTCAAGAGACCCAGTACTTC. It codes for CASNRGRGPQETQYF. The chain recombines TRBV6-1 with TRBJ2-5; 7 nucleotides align to TRBD1. This CDR3 region has 15 residues. CDR1 MNHNS and CDR2 SASEGT come from the germline V gene. Trimming took 7 bases from V and 2 from J; bases not matched to a gene: 10.

DNA of the CDR3: TGCAGCGAGAAGACCTCCACCTACAATGAGCAGTTCTTC. Translating it yields CSEKTSTYNEQFF. The V call is TRBV29-1, the J call TRBJ2-1, with D unresolved. The CDR3 has 13 amino acids. Germline-derived CDR1 and CDR2 are SQVTM and ANQGSEA. V lost 7 bases, J lost 2 bases, and 12 bases lay in between.

The chain is built from TRBV12-3 or TRBV12-4 and TRBJ2-5, with D unclear. This CDR3 comprises 16 residues. The V end lost 5 bases, the J end lost 0 bases, and 16 bases lay between the germline ends. The DNA for the CDR3 is TGTGCCAGCAGTACGTTACCTGGGCGGTACCAAGAGACCCAGTACTTC. Translation: CASSTLPGRYQETQYF.

This clonotype was seen a few times. The chain joins TRBV2 to TRBJ1-1, with 9 bases lining up with TRBD1. This CDR3 region has 14 residues. Trimming cost V 6 bases and J 4 bases; bases outside gene matches: 6. Per the germline V gene, CDR1 is SNHLY and CDR2 is FYNNEI. The chain's CDR3 is CASRQGAGGTEAFF. The CDR3, as DNA: TGTGCCAGCAGACAGGGGGCTGGCGGCACTGAAGCTTTCTTT.

The table lists this clonotype with many counts. The chain has TRBV7-2 and TRBJ2-3; possible D gene TRBD1, 7 bases. The CDR3 is 15 amino acids. Germline CDR1 reads SGHTA; CDR2 reads FQGNSA. V dropped 5 bases and J dropped 0 bases, with 12 bases sitting between them. CDR3 sequence: CASSLQGTSTDTQYF. CDR3 sequence (DNA): TGTGCCAGCAGCCTACAGGGGACTAGCACAGATACGCAGTATTTT.

The chain couples TRBV20-1 to TRBJ2-5; possibly TRBD2 for D (6 bases). V shed 0 bases and J shed 4 bases, with 18 bases lying between them. This CDR3 comprises 16 residues. Germline V gene lookup returns CDR1 DFQATT and CDR2 SNEGSKA (reference sequence). CDR3 amino acids: CSARDRAGFEGETQYF. CDR3 DNA sequence: TGCAGTGCTAGAGATCGTGCGGGGTTCGAGGGAGAGACCCAGTACTTC.

This clonotype was seen repeatedly, ten times or more. V usage is TRBV5-6 and J usage is TRBJ2-2; tentatively, D is TRBD2 (6 bases). This CDR3 is built from 15 residues. V shed 4 bases and J shed 8 bases, with 18 bases lying between them. From germline, CDR1 is SGHDT and CDR2 YYEEEE. The CDR3 nucleotides read TGTGCCAGCAGCCCCCCTTCCGGCGGGATAGGGGAGCTGTTTTTT. Translation: CASSPPSGGIGELFF. The whole variable domain, filled in from reference TRBV5-6 and TRBJ2-2, reads DAGVTQSPTHLIKTRGQQVTLRCSPKSGHDTVSWYQQALGQGPQFIFQYYEEEERQRGNFPDRFSGHQFPNYSSELNVNALLLGDSALYLCASSPPSGGIGELFFGEGSRLTVL.

This clonotype was detected ten times or more. As DNA, the CDR3 is TGTGCCAGCAGTTTGCGGGGTTCACCCCTCCACTTT. Protein product: CASSLRGSPLHF. The chain employs TRBV12-3 or TRBV12-4 and TRBJ1-6; D gene ambiguous. With 3 bases removed from V and 9 bases from J, the gap between germline ends came to 6 bases. The CDR3 runs 12 residues.

This clonotype was seen a few times. This chain uses TRBV29-1 with TRBJ2-1, with 10 bases matching TRBD1. Germline CDR1 and CDR2: SQVTM and ANQGSEA. The CDR3 is made up of 13 amino acids. With 5 bases clipped from V and 7 bases from J, the junction kept 5 bases outside the gene matches. The CDR3 DNA reads as TGCAGCGTTCGGACAGGGGGTGGGAATGAGCAGTTCTTC. Its translation is CSVRTGGGNEQFF.

This clonotype was seen at least ten times. The chain employs TRBV6-1 and TRBJ2-1, with 8 nucleotides matching TRBD1. Germline CDR1 is MNHNS and CDR2 is SASEGT. The CDR3 runs 15 residues. V lost 2 bases, J lost 7 bases, and 7 bases stayed unmatched. CDR3 in DNA: TGTGCCAGCAGTGAATGGACAGGGTTGGGGAATGAGCAGTTCTTC. Amino acids: CASSEWTGLGNEQFF.

Many counts were recorded for this clonotype. The chain joins TRBV9 to TRBJ2-1, with 8 bases aligning to TRBD2. V shed 2 bases, J shed 8 bases, and the junction held 0 bases outside the gene matches. The CDR3 runs to 12 residues. Germline V gene sequence: CDR1 SGDLS, CDR2 YYNGEE. CDR3 residues: CASSVREDEQFF. As DNA, the CDR3 is TGTGCCAGCAGCGTGCGGGAGGATGAGCAGTTCTTC.

This clonotype was recorded many times. This rearrangement joins TRBV27 to TRBJ2-5; tentatively, D is TRBD1 (6 bases). Germline V gene lookup returns CDR1 MNHEY and CDR2 SMNVEV (reference sequence). The CDR3 runs to 14 residues. V lost 4 bases and J 5 bases, leaving 14 bases between the germline ends. CDR3 sequence reads: CASSSRQVGETQYF. As DNA, the CDR3 is TGTGCCAGCAGTTCCCGACAGGTTGGGGAGACCCAGTACTTC.

At least ten counts were recorded for this clonotype. This rearrangement joins TRBV5-1 to TRBJ2-1; TRBD2 is a possible D gene (5 bases). V lost 10 bases and J lost 8, with 13 bases in between. Germline assignment: CDR1 SGHRS and CDR2 YFSETQ. This CDR3 comprises 11 residues. The CDR3 reads CASGVNYEQFF. The DNA for the CDR3 is TGCGCCTCCGGGGTGAACTATGAGCAGTTCTTC.

The J gene is TRBJ1-1, the V gene TRBV20-1, with no clear D. Trimming left V 1 base short and J 2 bases short, with 14 bases between. Germline V gene data show CDR1 as DFQATT and CDR2 as SNEGSKA (reference sequence). The CDR3 has 15 amino acids. In nucleotides, the CDR3 is TGCAGTGCTAGAGTGCTGTTGGCATCCAACACTGAAGCTTTCTTT. This codes for CSARVLLASNTEAFF.

This clonotype has a handful of counts. The chain couples TRBV3-1 to TRBJ2-1; 7 bases are a match to TRBD1. The CDR3 is 15 amino acids. Germline assignment: CDR1 LGHDT and CDR2 YNNKEL (reference sequence). The V gene end was trimmed by 1 base and the J gene end by 4 bases; junction bases not matched to a gene: 4. CDR3 amino acids: CASSQAGTAYNEQFF. The CDR3 region has the DNA TGTGCCAGCAGCCAAGCCGGGACAGCTTACAATGAGCAGTTCTTC.

This clonotype has only a few counts. The gene calls are TRBV2 and TRBJ2-3; 9 positions agree with TRBD2. Germline V gene data show CDR1 as SNHLY and CDR2 as FYNNEI. The CDR3 totals 16 residues. After removal of 6 bases from V and 1 base from J, the junction contained 8 bases not matched to a gene. In DNA form, the CDR3 reads TGTGCCAGCAGAGATTTTAGCGGGAGAGGCACAGATACGCAGTATTTT. This gives the protein CASRDFSGRGTDTQYF.

This clonotype was picked up a small number of times. The V call is TRBV25-1, the J call TRBJ2-1; the D gene could be TRBD1 or TRBD2 (6 bases each). The CDR3 runs to 14 residues. With 4 bases removed from V and 6 bases from J, the gap between germline ends came to 13 bases. Germline loops: CDR1 MGHDK, CDR2 SYGVNS. The CDR3 here is CASSGRLGGNEQFF. CDR3 coding DNA: TGTGCCAGCAGTGGGAGACTAGGGGGCAATGAGCAGTTCTTC.

The chain joins TRBV27 to TRBJ2-7; 8 bases map to TRBD2. The germline V gene has CDR1 MNHEY and CDR2 SMNVEV (reference sequence). CDR3 length equals 14 residues. Trimming took 5 bases from V and 2 from J; bases not matched to a gene: 5. The CDR3 DNA sequence: TGTGCCAGCAGTCCGGGACTAGGCGCCTACGAGCAGTACTTC. Encoded protein: CASSPGLGAYEQYF.

This chain uses TRBV6-2 or TRBV6-3 with TRBJ2-5, with a weak D call TRBD2 (5 bases). Trimming removed 2 bases at V and 4 bases at J, with 20 bases between. Germline CDR1 and CDR2: MNHEY and SVGEGT. The CDR3 extends over 17 amino acids. DNA of the CDR3: TGTGCCAGCAGTTACGGCCGAGGGTCTAACATTCCAGAGACCCAGTACTTC. This codes for CASSYGRGSNIPETQYF.

This clonotype has ten or more counts. The V and J genes are TRBV7-2 and TRBJ2-2; tentatively, D is TRBD2 (6 bases). This CDR3 spans 17 amino acids. Germline CDR1 is SGHTA and CDR2 is FQGNSA. Between the trimmed V and J ends, which lost 1 base and 5 bases, there was a span of 17 bases. CDR3 nucleotide sequence: TGTGCCAGCAGCTTAGTGGGGGGACTTACTACGACCGGGGAGCTGTTTTTT. Encoded protein: CASSLVGGLTTTGELFF.

This sequence joins TRBV11-2 and TRBJ2-2, with 8 bases fitting TRBD2. CDR3 length: 20 residues. CDR1 is SGHAT, CDR2 FQNNGV, per germline. Germline trimming cut 1 base from V and 3 bases from J; bases unmatched to any gene: 16. CDR3 sequence (DNA): TGTGCCAGCAGCTTAGTTTCGGCGGGAGGCTTCGTGCGGTACACCGGGGAGCTGTTTTTT. Protein: CASSLVSAGGFVRYTGELFF.

This clonotype was counted only a few times. This chain links TRBV5-1 with TRBJ2-1; 9 positions match TRBD1. From germline, CDR1 is SGHRS and CDR2 YFSETQ. The CDR3 contains 14 residues. The trim removed 4 bases at V and 8 bases at J, leaving 7 bases unmatched. In DNA form, the CDR3 reads TGCGCCAGCAGCCCACGGACAGGGGAATATGAGCAGTTCTTC. This sequence encodes CASSPRTGEYEQFF.

This chain links TRBV20-1 with TRBJ2-1; 14 bases agree with TRBD2. Per germline, CDR1 DFQATT and CDR2 SNEGSKA (reference sequence). V shed 1 base, J shed 1 base, and the junction held 6 bases outside the gene matches. The CDR3 totals 18 residues. The CDR3 sequence is CSARGRLAGGVSYNEQFF. CDR3 coding DNA: TGCAGTGCTAGAGGAAGACTAGCGGGAGGGGTTTCCTACAATGAGCAGTTCTTC.

This clonotype was seen at least ten times. The genes are TRBV7-9 and TRBJ2-7, with a weak D call TRBD1 (5 bases). Germline CDR1 SEHNR, CDR2 FQNEAQ (reference sequence). Trimming stripped 0 bases from V and 4 bases from J, with 7 bases between. There are 13 residues in the CDR3. The CDR3 is CASSLAGDYEQYF. CDR3 bases: TGTGCCAGCAGCTTAGCAGGGGATTACGAGCAGTACTTC.

This clonotype was found a few times. The CDR3 coding sequence is TGTGCCAGCAGCCCAAACCGGTCCGGCAATGAGCAGTTCTTC. Amino acids: CASSPNRSGNEQFF. V usage is TRBV12-3 or TRBV12-4 and J usage is TRBJ2-1, with D unresolved. The CDR3 spans 14 residues. The ends were cut back, 6 bases at V and 6 bases at J, with 15 bases in the middle.

This clonotype was counted at least ten times. The chain carries TRBV7-8 and TRBJ2-1, with a tentative D call TRBD1 (6 bases). The V gene lost 1 base and the J gene lost 7 bases, with 17 bases spanning the gap. This CDR3 is 16 amino acids long. CDR1 and CDR2 (germline): SGHVS, FQNEAQ. CDR3 sequence: CASSLVGMGALNEQFF. CDR3 DNA sequence: TGTGCCAGCAGCTTAGTTGGGATGGGGGCGCTTAATGAGCAGTTCTTC.

This clonotype was recorded at least ten times. The CDR3 region is CSASSVSGIQYF. The CDR3 nucleotides are TGCAGTGCTAGTTCCGTATCGGGCATTCAGTACTTC. The chain recombines TRBV20-1 with TRBJ2-4; D is unresolved. The CDR3 is 12 amino acids. From germline, CDR1 is DFQATT and CDR2 SNEGSKA (reference sequence). V was trimmed by 3 bases and J by 9 bases, leaving 12 bases between them.

This clonotype was counted ten times or more. The rearrangement joins TRBV10-3 to TRBJ2-1; 9 nucleotides align to TRBD2. The trim removed 11 bases at V and 3 bases at J, leaving 5 bases unmatched. Germline V gene data show CDR1 as ENHRY and CDR2 as SYGVKD. This CDR3 is built from 13 residues. The CDR3 sequence is CASASGVYNEQFF. The CDR3 DNA follows: TGTGCCTCAGCTAGCGGGGTCTACAATGAGCAGTTCTTC.